What follows describes a single T cell receptor (beta chain). Antigen specificity is unknown. Treatment denoted: 10-day PBMC culture with coronavirus spike peptide pools or control peptides (ViraFEST assay). These data are taken from a study of vaccination and CD4 T cells after COVID-19. The study's findings and limits: Convalescent patients had 304 of 307 vaccine-specific clones showing spike mono-reactivity. SARS-CoV-2-reactive clonotype medians increased from about 20 to 38, not significantly.

V dropped 0 bases and J dropped 8 bases, with 7 bases sitting between them. The germline gives CDR1 SGHNT, CDR2 YENEEA. CDR3 length equals 12 residues. Scientists ran DNA taken from cultured CD4+ T cells through the Oncomine TCR Beta short-read assay for sequencing. Via MiXCR, TCRdb re-called the PCR reads, giving one row per CDR3 protein. Of about 20,000 distinct CDR3 sequences listed, around half were seen once; the top ten hold 6.5% to 9%. Specimen: CD4+ T cells from blood, cultured in vitro. This TCR was recovered from a human donor who had recovered from COVID-19. V is TRBV11-3 and J is TRBJ1-2; D gene unclear. The CDR3 nucleotides are TGTGCCAGCAGCTTAGATACGAGGGGCTACACCTTC. Translation gives CASSLDTRGYTF.